This T cell receptor beta chain was recovered during a study of blood T cell repertoires in COVID-19. Libraries were prepared by immunoSEQ multiplex PCR; TCRdb keeps only in-frame clonotypes and omits some of them. The sample shows 150,000 to 200,000 clones, around 85% of them seen only once. Cohort allocation depended upon clinical history that participants reported. The length of the CDR3 is 16 residues. The TCR was taken from a man between 35 and 55 years old who had recovered from COVID-19. The rearrangement links TRBV21-1 to TRBJ2-7; the table assigns TRBD1, which was not confirmed against the DNA. TRBV21-1 constitutes a pseudogene. Sequencing was performed on PBMCs or T cells enriched from blood (not recorded which). The CDR3 DNA follows: TGTGCCAGCAGCATAGAGGGCCAACAGGACAGATACGAGCAGTACTTC. Its translation is CASSIEGQQDRYEQYF.